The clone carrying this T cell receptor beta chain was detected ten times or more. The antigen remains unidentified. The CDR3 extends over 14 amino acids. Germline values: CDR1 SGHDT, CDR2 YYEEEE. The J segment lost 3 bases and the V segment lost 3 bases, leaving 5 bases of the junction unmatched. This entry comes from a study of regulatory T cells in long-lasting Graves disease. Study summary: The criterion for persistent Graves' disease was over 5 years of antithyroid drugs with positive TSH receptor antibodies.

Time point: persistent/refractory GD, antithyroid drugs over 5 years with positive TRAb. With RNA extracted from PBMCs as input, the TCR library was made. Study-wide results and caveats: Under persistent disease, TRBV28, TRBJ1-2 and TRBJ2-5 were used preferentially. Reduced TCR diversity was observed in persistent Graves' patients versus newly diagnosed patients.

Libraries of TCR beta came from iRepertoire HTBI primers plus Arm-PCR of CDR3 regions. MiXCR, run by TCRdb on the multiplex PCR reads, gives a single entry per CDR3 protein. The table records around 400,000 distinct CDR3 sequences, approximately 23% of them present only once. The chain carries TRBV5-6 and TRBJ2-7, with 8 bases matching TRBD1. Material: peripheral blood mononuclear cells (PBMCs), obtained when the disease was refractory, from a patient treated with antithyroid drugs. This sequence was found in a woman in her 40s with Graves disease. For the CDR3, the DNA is TGTGCCAGCAGCTCCACGGACAGGGTCTACGAGCAGTACTTC. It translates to CASSSTDRVYEQYF.